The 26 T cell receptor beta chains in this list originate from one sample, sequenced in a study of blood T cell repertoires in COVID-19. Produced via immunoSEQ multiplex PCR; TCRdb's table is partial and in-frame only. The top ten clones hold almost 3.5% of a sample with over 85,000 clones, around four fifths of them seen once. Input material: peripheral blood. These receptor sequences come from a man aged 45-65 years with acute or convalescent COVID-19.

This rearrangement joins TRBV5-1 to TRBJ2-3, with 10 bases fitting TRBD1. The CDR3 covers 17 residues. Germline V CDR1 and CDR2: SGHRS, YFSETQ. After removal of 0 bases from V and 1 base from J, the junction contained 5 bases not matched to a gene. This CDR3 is CASSLGVTGGGTDTQYF. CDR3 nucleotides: TGCGCCAGCAGCTTGGGTGTGACAGGGGGCGGCACAGATACGCAGTATTTT.

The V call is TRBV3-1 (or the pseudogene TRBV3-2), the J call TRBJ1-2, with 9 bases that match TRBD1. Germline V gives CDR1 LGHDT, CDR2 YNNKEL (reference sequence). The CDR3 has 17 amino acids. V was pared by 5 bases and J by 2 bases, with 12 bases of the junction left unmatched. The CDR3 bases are TGTGCCAGCAGCGGAAGGACAGGGGAAAGTAGGAACTATGGCTACACCTTC. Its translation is CASSGRTGESRNYGYTF.

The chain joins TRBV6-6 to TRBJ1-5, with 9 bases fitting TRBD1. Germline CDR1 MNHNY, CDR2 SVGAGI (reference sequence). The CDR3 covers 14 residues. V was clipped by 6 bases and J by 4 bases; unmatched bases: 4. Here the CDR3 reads CASRQGAGNQPQHF. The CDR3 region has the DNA TGTGCCAGCAGACAGGGGGCTGGAAATCAGCCCCAGCATTTT.

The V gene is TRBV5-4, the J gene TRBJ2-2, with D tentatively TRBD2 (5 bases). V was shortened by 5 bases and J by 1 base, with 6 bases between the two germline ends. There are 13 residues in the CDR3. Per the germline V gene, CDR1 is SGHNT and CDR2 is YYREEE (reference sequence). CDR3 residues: CASSRGNTGELFF. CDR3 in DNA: TGTGCCAGCAGTCGGGGGAACACCGGGGAGCTGTTTTTT.

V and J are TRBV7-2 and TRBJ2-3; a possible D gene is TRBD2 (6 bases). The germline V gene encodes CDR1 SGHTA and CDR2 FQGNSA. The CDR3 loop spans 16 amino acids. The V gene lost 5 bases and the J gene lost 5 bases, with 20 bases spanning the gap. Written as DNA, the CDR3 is TGTGCCAGCAGCGGGCGGGACCAAAGTTACCAAGATACGCAGTATTTT. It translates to CASSGRDQSYQDTQYF.

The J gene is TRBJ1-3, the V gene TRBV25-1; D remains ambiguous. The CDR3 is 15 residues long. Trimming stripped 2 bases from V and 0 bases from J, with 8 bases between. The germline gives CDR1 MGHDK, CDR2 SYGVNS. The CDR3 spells CASSESGASGNTIYF. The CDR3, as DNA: TGTGCCAGCAGTGAAAGCGGAGCCTCTGGAAACACCATATATTTT.

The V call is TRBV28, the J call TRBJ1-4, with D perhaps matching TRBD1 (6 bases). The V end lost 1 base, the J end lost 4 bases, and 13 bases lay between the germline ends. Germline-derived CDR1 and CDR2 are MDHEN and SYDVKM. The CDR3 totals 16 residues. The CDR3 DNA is TGTGCCAGCAGTTTATACTCCGGGACAAGTAATGAAAAACTGTTTTTT. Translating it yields CASSLYSGTSNEKLFF.

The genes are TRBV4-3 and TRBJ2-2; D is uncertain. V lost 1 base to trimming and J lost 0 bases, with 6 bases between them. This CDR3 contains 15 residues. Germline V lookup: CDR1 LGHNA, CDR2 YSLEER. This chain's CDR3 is CASSQVQSNTGELFF. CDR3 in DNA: TGCGCCAGCAGCCAAGTTCAGTCGAACACCGGGGAGCTGTTTTTT.

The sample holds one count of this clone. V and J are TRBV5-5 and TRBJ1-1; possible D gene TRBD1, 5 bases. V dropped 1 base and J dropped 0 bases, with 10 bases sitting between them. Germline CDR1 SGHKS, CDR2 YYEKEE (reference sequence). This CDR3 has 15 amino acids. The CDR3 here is CASSLIGGMNTEAFF. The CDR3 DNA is TGTGCCAGCAGCTTGATCGGGGGAATGAACACTGAAGCTTTCTTT.

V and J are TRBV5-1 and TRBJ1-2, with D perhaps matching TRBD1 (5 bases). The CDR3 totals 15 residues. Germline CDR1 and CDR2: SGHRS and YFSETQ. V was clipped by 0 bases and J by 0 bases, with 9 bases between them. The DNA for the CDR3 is TGCGCCAGCAGCTTGGATGGGGCTTCTAACTATGGCTACACCTTC. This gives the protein CASSLDGASNYGYTF.

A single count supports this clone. The CDR3, as DNA: TGCGCCAGCAGCCCCGGACAACTCTACGAGCAGTACTTC. This codes for CASSPGQLYEQYF. The gene calls are TRBV5-1 and TRBJ2-7; D is perhaps TRBD1 (5 bases). The germline V and J ends were trimmed by 4 bases and 3 bases, with 11 bases remaining between them. CDR3 length: 13 amino acids. Per the germline V gene, CDR1 is SGHRS and CDR2 is YFSETQ.

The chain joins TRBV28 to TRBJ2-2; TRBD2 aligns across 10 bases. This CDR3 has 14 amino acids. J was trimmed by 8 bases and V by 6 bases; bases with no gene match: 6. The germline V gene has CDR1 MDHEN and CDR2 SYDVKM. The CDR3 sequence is CASRASGSTGELFF. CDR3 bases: TGTGCCAGCAGGGCTAGCGGGAGCACTGGGGAGCTGTTTTTT.

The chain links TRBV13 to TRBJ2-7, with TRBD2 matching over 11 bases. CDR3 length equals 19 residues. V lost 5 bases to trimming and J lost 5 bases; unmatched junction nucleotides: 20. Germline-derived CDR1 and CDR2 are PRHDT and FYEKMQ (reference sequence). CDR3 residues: CASSERGGRTSGSWNEQYF. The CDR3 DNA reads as TGTGCCAGCAGCGAGCGGGGGGGGCGAACTAGCGGGAGCTGGAACGAGCAGTACTTC.

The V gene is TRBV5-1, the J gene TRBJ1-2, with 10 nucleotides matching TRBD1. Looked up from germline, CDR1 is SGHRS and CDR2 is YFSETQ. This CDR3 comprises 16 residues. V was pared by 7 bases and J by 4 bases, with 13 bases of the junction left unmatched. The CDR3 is CASQRTGGSLTYGYTF. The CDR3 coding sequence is TGCGCCAGCCAAAGGACAGGGGGATCTTTAACCTATGGCTACACCTTC.

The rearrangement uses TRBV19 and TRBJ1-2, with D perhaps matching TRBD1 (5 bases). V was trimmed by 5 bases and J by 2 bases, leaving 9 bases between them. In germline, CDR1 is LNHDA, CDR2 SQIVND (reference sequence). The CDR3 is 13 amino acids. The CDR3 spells CASSSQGNYGYTF. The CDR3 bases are TGTGCCAGTAGTTCGCAGGGAAACTATGGCTACACCTTC.

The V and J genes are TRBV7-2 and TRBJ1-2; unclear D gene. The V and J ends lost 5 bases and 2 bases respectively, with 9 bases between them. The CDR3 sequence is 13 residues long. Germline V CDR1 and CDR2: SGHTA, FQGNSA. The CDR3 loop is CASSPGVNYGYTF. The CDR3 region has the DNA TGTGCCAGCAGCCCCGGGGTCAACTATGGCTACACCTTC.

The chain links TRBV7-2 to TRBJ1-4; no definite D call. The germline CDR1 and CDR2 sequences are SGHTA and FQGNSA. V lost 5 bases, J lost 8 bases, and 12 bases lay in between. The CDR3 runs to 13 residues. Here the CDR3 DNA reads TGTGCCAGCAGCACCATCCGAGGGGAAAAACTGTTTTTT. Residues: CASSTIRGEKLFF.

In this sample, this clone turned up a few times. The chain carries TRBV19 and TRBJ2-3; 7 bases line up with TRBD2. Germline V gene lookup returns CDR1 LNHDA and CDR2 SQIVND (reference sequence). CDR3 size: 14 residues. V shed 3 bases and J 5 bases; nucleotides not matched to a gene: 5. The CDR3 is CASSINSGGDTQYF. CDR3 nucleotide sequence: TGTGCCAGTAGTATTAATTCGGGGGGAGATACGCAGTATTTT.

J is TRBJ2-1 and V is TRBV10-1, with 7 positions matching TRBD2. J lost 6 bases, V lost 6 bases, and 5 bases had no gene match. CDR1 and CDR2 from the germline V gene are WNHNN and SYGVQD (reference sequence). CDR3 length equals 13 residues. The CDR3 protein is CASSGDYLNEQFF. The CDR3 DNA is TGCGCCAGCAGCGGGGACTACCTCAATGAGCAGTTCTTC.

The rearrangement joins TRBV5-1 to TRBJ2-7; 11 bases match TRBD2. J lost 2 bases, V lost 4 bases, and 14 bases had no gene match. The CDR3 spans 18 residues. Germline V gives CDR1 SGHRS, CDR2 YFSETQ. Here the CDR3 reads CASSPARTSGFQTYEQYF. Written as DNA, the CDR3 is TGCGCCAGCAGCCCTGCAAGGACTAGCGGGTTTCAAACCTACGAGCAGTACTTC.

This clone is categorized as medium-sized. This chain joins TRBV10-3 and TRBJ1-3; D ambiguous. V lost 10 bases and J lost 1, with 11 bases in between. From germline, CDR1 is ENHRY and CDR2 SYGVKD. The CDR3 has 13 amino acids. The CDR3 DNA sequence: TGTGCCAATAGACAACCATCTGGAAACACCATATATTTT. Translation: CANRQPSGNTIYF.

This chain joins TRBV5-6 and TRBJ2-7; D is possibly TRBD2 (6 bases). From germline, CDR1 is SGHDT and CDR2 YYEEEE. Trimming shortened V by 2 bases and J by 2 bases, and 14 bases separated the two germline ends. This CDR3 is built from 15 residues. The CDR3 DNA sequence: TGTGCCAGCAGCTTCCGGGGGACGGCCACCTACGAGCAGTACTTC. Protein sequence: CASSFRGTATYEQYF.

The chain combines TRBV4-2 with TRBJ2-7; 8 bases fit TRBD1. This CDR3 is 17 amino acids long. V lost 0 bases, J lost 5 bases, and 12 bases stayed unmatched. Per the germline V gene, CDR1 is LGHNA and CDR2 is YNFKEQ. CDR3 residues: CASSQDGQGAFPHEQYF. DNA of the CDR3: TGTGCCAGCAGCCAAGATGGCCAGGGGGCGTTTCCCCACGAGCAGTACTTC.

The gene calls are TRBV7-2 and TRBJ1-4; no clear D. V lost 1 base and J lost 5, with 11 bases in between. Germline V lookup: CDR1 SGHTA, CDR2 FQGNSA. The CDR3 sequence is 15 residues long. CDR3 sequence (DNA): TGTGCCAGCAGCTTAGTGGGCTCCCAAAATGAAAAACTGTTTTTT. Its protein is CASSLVGSQNEKLFF.

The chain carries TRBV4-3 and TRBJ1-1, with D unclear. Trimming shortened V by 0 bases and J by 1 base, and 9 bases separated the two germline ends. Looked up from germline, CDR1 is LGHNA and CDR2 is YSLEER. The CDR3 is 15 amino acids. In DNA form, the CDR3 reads TGCGCCAGCAGCCAAGATTTACAGAGGAACACTGAAGCTTTCTTT. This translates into CASSQDLQRNTEAFF.

The CDR3 reads CASPGMNTGELFF. CDR3 nucleotides: TGTGCCTCACCGGGGATGAACACCGGGGAGCTGTTTTTT. This sequence joins TRBV30 and TRBJ2-2; perhaps TRBD2 as D (5 bases). V lost 7 bases, J lost 1 base, and 10 bases lay in between. CDR1 GTSNPN and CDR2 SVGIG come from the germline V gene (reference sequence). CDR3 size: 13 residues.